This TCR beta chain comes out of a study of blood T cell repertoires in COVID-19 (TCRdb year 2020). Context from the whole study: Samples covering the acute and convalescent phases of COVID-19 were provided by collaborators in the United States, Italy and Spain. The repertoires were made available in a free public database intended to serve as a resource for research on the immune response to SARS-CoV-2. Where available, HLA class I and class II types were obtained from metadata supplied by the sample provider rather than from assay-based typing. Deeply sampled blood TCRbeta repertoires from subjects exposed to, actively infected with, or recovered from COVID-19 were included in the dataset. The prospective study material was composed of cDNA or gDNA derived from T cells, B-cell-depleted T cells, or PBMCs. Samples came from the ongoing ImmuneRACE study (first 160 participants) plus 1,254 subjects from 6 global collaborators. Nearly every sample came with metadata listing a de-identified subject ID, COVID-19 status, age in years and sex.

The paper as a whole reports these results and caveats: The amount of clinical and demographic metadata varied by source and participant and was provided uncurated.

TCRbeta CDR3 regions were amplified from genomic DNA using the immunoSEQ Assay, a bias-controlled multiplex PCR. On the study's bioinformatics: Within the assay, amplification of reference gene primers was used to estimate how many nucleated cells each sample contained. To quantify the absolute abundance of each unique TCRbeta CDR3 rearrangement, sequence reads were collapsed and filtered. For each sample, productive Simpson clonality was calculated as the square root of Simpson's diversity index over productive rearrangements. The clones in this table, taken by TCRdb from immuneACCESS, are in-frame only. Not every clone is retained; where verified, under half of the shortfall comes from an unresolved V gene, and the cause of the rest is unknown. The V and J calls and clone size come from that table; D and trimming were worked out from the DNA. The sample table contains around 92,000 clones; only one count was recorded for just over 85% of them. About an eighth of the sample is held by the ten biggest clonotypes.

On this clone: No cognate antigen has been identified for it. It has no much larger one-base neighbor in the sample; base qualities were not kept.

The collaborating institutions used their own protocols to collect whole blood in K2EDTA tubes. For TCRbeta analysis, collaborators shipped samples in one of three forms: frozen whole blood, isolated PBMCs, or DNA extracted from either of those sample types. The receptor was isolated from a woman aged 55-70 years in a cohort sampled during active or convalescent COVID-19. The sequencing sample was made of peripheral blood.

The DNA sequence follows: TGTGCCTGGACAGGGGGCCCATATGGCTACACCTTC. It is translated as CAWTGGPYGYTF. The chain links TRBV30 with TRBJ1-2, with 8 central nucleotides matching TRBD1. CDR1 and CDR2, looked up from the germline V gene (reference sequence), are GTSNPN and SVGIG. V loses 4 bases at its end and J loses 5 bases; junction bases beyond the gene matches: 3. From the cysteine up to the phenylalanine, the CDR3 has a length of 12 residues. The only DNA kept is the CDR3, 36 bases in frame from the first base.